These T cell receptor beta chains were read from a single sample in a study of beta chain features in type 1 diabetes. Data came from immunoSEQ multiplex PCR; TCRdb stores just in-frame clones and leaves some out. Here the sample spans roughly 700,000 clones, around an eighth being singletons. The source material was naive CD4+ T cells from blood. The source of these receptors is a man between 18 and 29 years old with type 1 diabetes. The CDR3 runs from the conserved cysteine through the conserved F or W. The D gene is left open where the match is weak. A clone size is listed for some rows: how often the clone was seen (once, few, many), or a class if it is expanded.

D,J,V,size,DNA,CDR3
-,TRBJ1-5,TRBV23-1,-,TGCGCCAGCAGTCACCACCCGACAGCGAGCAATCAGCCCCAGCATTTT,CASSHHPTASNQPQHF
-,TRBJ1-2,TRBV23-1,-,TGCGCCAGCAGTCCATCCGGGGGGCGCCGAGTCGGGAGTCGTGGCTACACCTTC,CASSPSGGRRVGSRGYTF
-,TRBJ1-5,TRBV7-6,-,TGTGCCAGCAGCGCAGCCGGGACCCTCAATCAGCCCCAGCATTTT,CASSAAGTLNQPQHF
-,TRBJ2-7,TRBV5-1,few,TGCGCCAGCAGCTCCCTGACAAGGAAGTCTTCCGAGCAGTACTTC,CASSSLTRKSSEQYF
-,TRBJ1-5,TRBV27,-,TGTGCCAGCAGTTTAGTCGGGGGATATCAGCCCCAGCATTTT,CASSLVGGYQPQHF
-,TRBJ1-1,TRBV7-6,few,TGTGCCAGCAGCTTAGAAGAACGGGGGAGGGAAAAAGCTTTCTTT,CASSLEERGREKAFF
-,TRBJ2-5,TRBV28,-,TGTGCCAGCAGTCTCAACGAAGAGACCCAGTACTTC,CASSLNEETQYF
TRBD2,TRBJ2-1,TRBV7-9,few,TGTGCCAGCAGCCGGGGGGATGAGCAGTTCTTC,CASSRGDEQFF
-,TRBJ2-1,TRBV30,-,TGTGCCTGGAGTGTACAGGAAACGGGGGAGCAGTTCTTC,CAWSVQETGEQFF
-,TRBJ2-3,TRBV7-3,few,TGTGCCAGCAGCTTACGGCAGAGCACAGATACGCAGTATTTT,CASSLRQSTDTQYF
TRBD1,TRBJ2-7,TRBV27,few,TGTGCCAGCAGTTTAAGAACAGGGGAAACCTACGAGCAGTACTTC,CASSLRTGETYEQYF
-,TRBJ1-2,TRBV6-6,-,TGTGCCAGCAGTTACATCCAGGGAGGATATGGCTACACCTTC,CASSYIQGGYGYTF
TRBD1,TRBJ1-4,TRBV30,-,TGTGCCTGGAGCGGGACAGTTAATGAAAAACTGTTTTTT,CAWSGTVNEKLFF
-,TRBJ1-5,TRBV15,-,TGTGCCACCAGCAGAGAAATTAATCAGCCCCAGCATTTT,CATSREINQPQHF
-,TRBJ2-5,TRBV5-6,few,TGTGCCAGCAGCTTGTGGGCGGAGGCCCCGGGGGAGACCCAGTACTTC,CASSLWAEAPGETQYF
-,TRBJ2-1,TRBV19,few,TGTGCCAGTGACGCCCGGGGAGGTGAGCAGTTCTTC,CASDARGGEQFF
-,TRBJ1-3,TRBV30,few,TGTGCCTGGAATTCGGAAAACACCATATATTTT,CAWNSENTIYF
-,TRBJ1-2,TRBV6-1,few,TGTGCCAGCAGTGAGGTCAGGGGCGAGAGTTTACCCTATGGCTACACCTTC,CASSEVRGESLPYGYTF
-,TRBJ1-1,TRBV6-6,few,TGTGCCAGCAGTGATCAGGGACGCACTGAAGCTTTCTTT,CASSDQGRTEAFF
TRBD1,TRBJ2-3,TRBV9,few,TGTGCCAGCAGCGTAACGGGACAGGGATTCGATACGCAGTATTTT,CASSVTGQGFDTQYF
-,TRBJ2-6,TRBV5-1,few,TGCGCCAGCAGCTTGGGTCAGGAGGCCAACGTCCTGACTTTC,CASSLGQEANVLTF
TRBD1,TRBJ1-6,TRBV5-4,few,TGTGCCAGCAGCAGGGGACAGGATAATTCACCCCTCCACTTT,CASSRGQDNSPLHF
-,TRBJ2-7,TRBV27,few,TGTGCCAGCAGTTTAGGCTCCCCCAGGGCCTACGAGCAGTACTTC,CASSLGSPRAYEQYF
-,TRBJ1-4,TRBV15,-,TGTGCCACCAGCAGAGATGGGACGGCTACTGAAAAACTGTTTTTT,CATSRDGTATEKLFF
-,TRBJ1-2,TRBV14,-,TGTGCCAGCAGCCAAGCACGAGTCAGCGAGGTCGCGGGGTTCAACTATGGCTACACCTTC,CASSQARVSEVAGFNYGYTF
-,TRBJ1-5,TRBV30,-,TGTGCCTGGAGTGTACGCAGGGATAGCAATCAGCCCCAGCATTTT,CAWSVRRDSNQPQHF
-,TRBJ2-5,TRBV11-3,-,TGTGCCAGCAGCTTTGGGGACCACCAAGAGACCCAGTACTTC,CASSFGDHQETQYF
-,TRBJ2-3,TRBV30,-,TGTGCCTGGAGTCCGCTAAGGCAGGCCTTCACAGATACGCAGTATTTT,CAWSPLRQAFTDTQYF
TRBD1,TRBJ2-1,TRBV6-5,few,TGTGCCAGCAACCGACAGGGTCAGCAGTTCTTC,CASNRQGQQFF
-,TRBJ2-7,TRBV29-1,few,TGCAGCGTTGACGATAGCTCCTACGAGCAGTACTTC,CSVDDSSYEQYF
-,TRBJ2-2,TRBV9,few,TGTGCCAGCAGCGTAGCTGCTGGGCGCACCGGGGAGCTGTTTTTT,CASSVAAGRTGELFF
-,TRBJ2-7,TRBV28,-,TGTGCCAGCAGTTTGGGGGACGAGCAGTACTTC,CASSLGDEQYF
-,TRBJ1-6,TRBV27,-,TGTGCCAGCAGTCCGACTCAAACCTCAACCCTCCACTTT,CASSPTQTSTLHF
-,TRBJ1-3,TRBV30,-,TGTGCCTGGAGTGTCGGGCAGACTGGAAACACCATATATTTT,CAWSVGQTGNTIYF
-,TRBJ2-7,TRBV11-2,-,TGTGCCAGCAGCCCCCGGACACTATACTACGAGCAGTACTTC,CASSPRTLYYEQYF
TRBD1,TRBJ2-7,TRBV29-1,-,TGCAGCGTCGAGACAGGGTCCTACGAGCAGTACTTC,CSVETGSYEQYF
-,TRBJ2-7,TRBV10-3,-,TGTGCCATCAGCGCCCCGGGATTTCGGGGTTCCGAGCAGTACTTC,CAISAPGFRGSEQYF
-,TRBJ1-1,TRBV6-5,few,TGTGCCAGCAGTGAATGGGGGAACACTGAAGCTTTCTTT,CASSEWGNTEAFF
-,TRBJ2-2,TRBV5-4,few,TGTGCCAGCAGCTTGACAGGGTGGACCGGGGAGCTGTTTTTT,CASSLTGWTGELFF
-,TRBJ2-3,TRBV29-1,-,TGCAGCGCCCTGGGAGGCGCAGATACGCAGTATTTT,CSALGGADTQYF
-,TRBJ2-7,TRBV30,-,TGTGCCTGGAGTATCAACTACGAGCAGTACTTC,CAWSINYEQYF
TRBD2,TRBJ2-7,TRBV5-4,-,TGTGCCAGCAGCTCAGGGACTAGCGGGGGGTACTCCTACGAGCAGTACTTC,CASSSGTSGGYSYEQYF
TRBD2,TRBJ2-7,TRBV7-6,few,TGTGCCAGCAGCTTAGCGGGACTAGCGGGGGGAAGCTCCTACGAGCAGTACTTC,CASSLAGLAGGSSYEQYF
-,TRBJ2-1,TRBV5-1,-,TGCGCCAGTCCGAACAATGAGCAGTTCTTC,CASPNNEQFF
-,TRBJ2-7,TRBV27,few,TGTGCCAGCAGGAAGCCCCCTACGATGGAGCAGTACTTC,CASRKPPTMEQYF
-,TRBJ1-1,TRBV5-1,few,TGCGCCAGCAGCCCGGGACCCCTCTTCGACACTGAAGCTTTCTTT,CASSPGPLFDTEAFF
-,TRBJ2-3,TRBV6-5,few,TGTGCCAGCAGTTACAAGCCGCACACAGATACGCAGTATTTT,CASSYKPHTDTQYF
-,TRBJ1-1,TRBV6-6,-,TGTGCCAGCGTACCGGACCCAACGAGGGAAGCTTTCTTT,CASVPDPTREAFF
TRBD2,TRBJ2-1,TRBV10-3,few,TGTGCCATCAGTGACCGGTGGCTAGCGGGGCCGGGAGAGCAGTTCTTC,CAISDRWLAGPGEQFF
-,TRBJ1-5,TRBV30,few,TGTGCCTGGAGTGTACGTCGCGACGGCAATCAGCCCCAGCATTTT,CAWSVRRDGNQPQHF
TRBD1,TRBJ2-3,TRBV14,-,TGTGCCAGCAGCCCCCCACAGGGGTGGACAGATACGCAGTATTTT,CASSPPQGWTDTQYF
-,TRBJ1-2,TRBV28,-,TGTGCCAGCAGTTCCGGGGGGCGGGATGGCTACACCTTC,CASSSGGRDGYTF
TRBD1,TRBJ2-2,TRBV27,-,TGTGCCAGCAGTTTGACAGGGCTTAACACCGGGGAGCTGTTTTTT,CASSLTGLNTGELFF